One sample yielded the 10 T cell receptor beta chains listed below, sequenced in a study of cytomegalovirus exposure and HLA in healthy donors. Researchers ran the PCR with 60 Vbeta and 13 Jbeta primers. Only in-frame clones appear in the TCRdb table, and some are missing; sequencing was by immunoSEQ multiplex PCR. The specimen's table records about 210,000 clones. Sequenced material: PBMCs. The receptor source for this set is a woman in her twenties or thirties in good health and CMV-seropositive.

This chain uses TRBV7-9 with TRBJ2-2; the match to TRBD2 covers 7 bases. The germline V gene has CDR1 SEHNR and CDR2 FQNEAQ (reference sequence). The CDR3 is 15 amino acids. After removal of 7 bases from V and 6 bases from J, the junction contained 11 bases not matched to a gene. The CDR3 region has the DNA TGTGCCAGCACCCCTGGGGGGGGAATACCCGGGGAGCTGTTTTTT. Amino acid sequence: CASTPGGGIPGELFF. Complete variable domain (other parts from reference TRBV7-9 and TRBJ2-2): DTGVSQNPRHKITKRGQNVTFRCDPISEHNRLYWYRQTLGQGPEFLTYFQNEAQLEKSRLLSDRFSAERPKGSFSTLEIQRTEQGDSAMYLCASTPGGGIPGELFFGEGSRLTVL.

The chain carries TRBV19 and TRBJ1-2; no definite D call. Germline V gene lookup returns CDR1 LNHDA and CDR2 SQIVND (reference sequence). CDR3 length: 13 amino acids. V shed 0 bases and J shed 4 bases, with 6 bases lying between them. Written as DNA, the CDR3 is TGTGCCAGTAGTATAGAGTACAGCTATGGCTACACCTTC. Its translation: CASSIEYSYGYTF.

The chain couples TRBV7-8 to TRBJ1-4, with D perhaps TRBD1 (5 bases). V was trimmed by 6 bases and J by 5 bases, leaving 13 bases between them. CDR1 is SGHVS, CDR2 FQNEAQ, per germline. This CDR3 comprises 14 residues. The CDR3 DNA follows: TGTGCCAGCAGACCCGGGACTATAAATGAAAAACTGTTTTTT. It translates to CASRPGTINEKLFF.

The rearrangement uses TRBV11-2 and TRBJ2-7; TRBD2 matches at 8 bases. This CDR3 is built from 15 residues. The V gene's germline CDR1 is SGHAT and CDR2 FQNNGV. V trimming: 5 bases; J trimming: 5 bases; junction bases outside the gene matches: 11. The CDR3 bases are TGTGCCAGCAGCACGAGAGCGGGAGCAGTCCACGAGCAGTACTTC. Encoded protein: CASSTRAGAVHEQYF.

The CDR3 sequence: CSVSQGIGQETQYF. DNA of the CDR3: TGCAGCGTATCCCAGGGGATTGGGCAAGAGACCCAGTACTTC. This sequence joins TRBV29-1 and TRBJ2-5; possibly TRBD1 for D (6 bases). Trimming took 6 bases from V and 2 from J, leaving 16 bases between them. This CDR3 is built from 14 residues. CDR1 and CDR2 from the germline V gene are SQVTM and ANQGSEA.

V usage is TRBV6-1 and J usage is TRBJ1-2; 8 nucleotides align to TRBD1. The CDR3 spans 14 residues. Germline lookup yields CDR1 MNHNS and CDR2 SASEGT. V shed 3 bases, J shed 2 bases, and the junction held 2 bases outside the gene matches. The CDR3: CASSEGQANYGYTF. The CDR3 DNA sequence: TGTGCCAGCAGTGAGGGACAGGCAAACTATGGCTACACCTTC.

The chain links TRBV6-5 to TRBJ1-1; 7 bases are shared with TRBD1. V lost 0 bases to trimming and J lost 5 bases; unmatched junction nucleotides: 6. The CDR3 has 15 residues. Looked up from germline, CDR1 is MNHEY and CDR2 is SVGAGI. DNA of the CDR3: TGTGCCAGCAGTTACTCGTTTACAGGGGATACTGAAGCTTTCTTT. Translated: CASSYSFTGDTEAFF.

The V call is TRBV19, the J call TRBJ1-5; maybe TRBD1 (5 bases). The CDR3 is 14 residues long. Between the trimmed V and J ends, which lost 4 bases and 3 bases, there was a span of 10 bases. CDR1 and CDR2 (germline): LNHDA, SQIVND (reference sequence). CDR3 sequence reads: CASSTQGANQPQHF. DNA for the CDR3: TGTGCCAGTAGTACCCAGGGTGCCAATCAGCCCCAGCATTTT.

V gene TRBV6-5 combines with J gene TRBJ2-5; TRBD2 aligns across 7 bases. The better agreement between TRBJ2-7 and the DNA end casts doubt on the J call. Germline V gene lookup returns CDR1 MNHEY and CDR2 SVGAGI. The CDR3 runs 15 residues. CDR3 nucleotide sequence: TGTGCCAGCAGTTACTCCCGGCTAGCGGCCTACGAGCAGTACTTC. Protein product: CASSYSRLAAYEQYF.

The chain has TRBV10-3 and TRBJ2-2; perhaps TRBD2 as D (5 bases). CDR1 and CDR2 (germline): ENHRY, SYGVKD. CDR3 size: 16 residues. The V and J ends lost 0 bases and 3 bases respectively, with 11 bases between them. The CDR3 nucleotides are TGTGCCATCAGTGAGTCGAAGGGAGCATACACCGGGGAGCTGTTTTTT. It encodes CAISESKGAYTGELFF.